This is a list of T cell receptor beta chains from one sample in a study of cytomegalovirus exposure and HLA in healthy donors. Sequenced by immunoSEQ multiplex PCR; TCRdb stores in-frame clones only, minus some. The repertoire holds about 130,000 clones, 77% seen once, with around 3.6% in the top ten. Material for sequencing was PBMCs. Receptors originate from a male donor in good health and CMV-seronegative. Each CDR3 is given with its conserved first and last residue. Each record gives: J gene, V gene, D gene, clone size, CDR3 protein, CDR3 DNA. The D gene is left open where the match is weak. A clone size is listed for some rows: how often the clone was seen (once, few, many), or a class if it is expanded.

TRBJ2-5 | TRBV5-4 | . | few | CASSLPGIQETQYF | TGTGCCAGCAGCTTGCCGGGGATCCAAGAGACCCAGTACTTC
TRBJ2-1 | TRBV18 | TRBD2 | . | CASSRPGTSANEQFF | TGTGCCAGCTCACGACCCGGGACTAGCGCTAATGAGCAGTTCTTC
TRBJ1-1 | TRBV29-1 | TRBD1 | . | CSVDVRDRGRMNTEAFF | TGCAGCGTTGACGTCCGGGACAGGGGACGCATGAACACTGAAGCTTTCTTT
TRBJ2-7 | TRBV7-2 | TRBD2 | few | CASRTPLAGGYEQYF | TGTGCCAGCAGGACCCCTCTAGCGGGGGGCTACGAGCAGTACTTC
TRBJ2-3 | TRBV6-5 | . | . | CASSYGQRTDTQYF | TGTGCCAGCAGTTACGGGCAGAGAACAGATACGCAGTATTTT
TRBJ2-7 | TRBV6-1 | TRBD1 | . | CVPGTGKGYEQYF | TGTGTCCCGGGGACAGGGAAGGGGTACGAGCAGTACTTC
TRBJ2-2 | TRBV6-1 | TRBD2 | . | CASRGGVTGELFF | TGTGCCAGTCGTGGGGGGGTCACCGGGGAGCTGTTTTTT
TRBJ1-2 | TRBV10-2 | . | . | CASSEWAGDYGYTF | TGCGCCAGCAGTGAGTGGGCAGGGGACTATGGCTACACCTTC
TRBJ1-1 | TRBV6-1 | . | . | CASSWTAMNTEAFF | TGTGCCAGCAGTTGGACAGCCATGAACACTGAAGCTTTCTTT
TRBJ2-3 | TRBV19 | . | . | CASRRTSYTDTQYF | TGTGCCAGTAGGCGGACATCTTACACAGATACGCAGTATTTT
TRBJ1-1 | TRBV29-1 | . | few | CSGRKGQANTEAFF | TGCAGCGGACGAAAGGGACAAGCGAACACTGAAGCTTTCTTT